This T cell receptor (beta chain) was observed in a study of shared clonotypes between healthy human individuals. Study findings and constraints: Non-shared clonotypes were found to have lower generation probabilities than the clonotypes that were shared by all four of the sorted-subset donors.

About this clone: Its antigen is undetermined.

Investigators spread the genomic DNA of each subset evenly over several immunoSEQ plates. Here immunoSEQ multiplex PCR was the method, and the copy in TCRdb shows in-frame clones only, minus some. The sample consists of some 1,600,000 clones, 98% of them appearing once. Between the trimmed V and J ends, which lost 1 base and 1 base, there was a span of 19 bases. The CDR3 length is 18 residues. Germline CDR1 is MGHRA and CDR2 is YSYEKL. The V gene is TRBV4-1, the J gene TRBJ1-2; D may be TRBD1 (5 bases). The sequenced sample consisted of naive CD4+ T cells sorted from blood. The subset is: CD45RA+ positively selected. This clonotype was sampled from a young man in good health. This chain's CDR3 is CASSQVVPGTAFNYGYTF. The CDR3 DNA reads TGCGCCAGCAGCCAAGTGGTTCCGGGGACGGCGTTTAACTATGGCTACACCTTC.